The source of this T cell receptor (beta chain) is a study of blood T cells in healthy people across ages. Whole-study findings and limits: It was held that the diversity estimates obtained from one million T cells were underestimates.

The CDR3 is made up of 15 amino acids. V was clipped by 5 bases and J by 3 bases; unmatched bases: 7. Germline-derived CDR1 and CDR2 are KGHSH and LQKENI. Together with a sample-barcoded 5' primer, a J-beta primer mix was included in a second PCR lasting roughly 6 to 12 cycles. Each cDNA molecule, via a template-switch adaptor with 12 random nucleotides, was tagged. TCRdb reprocessed the 5' RACE reads with MiXCR, giving one entry per CDR3 protein. Altogether some 690,000 distinct CDR3 sequences are present, about a fifth being singletons, with the ten largest covering 20% to 25%. Extraction yielded at least 5 micrograms of total RNA per sample. In its sample, this clonotype was seen a few times. No antigen is known for it.

The receptor's source is a man aged 65 to 79 in good health. The chain combines TRBV18 with TRBJ2-1; 7 bases match TRBD1. What was sequenced was blood. DNA of the CDR3: TGTGCCAGCTCAGGAGACAGGGCTCACTACAATGAGCAGTTCTTC. This sequence encodes CASSGDRAHYNEQFF. Looking up the rest from reference TRBV18 and TRBJ2-1 gives the full variable domain: NAGVMQNPRHLVRRRGQEARLRCSPMKGHSHVYWYRQLPEEGLKFMVYLQKENIIDESGMPKERFSAEFPKEGPSILRIQQVVRGDSAAYFCASSGDRAHYNEQFFGPGTRLTVL.